This T cell receptor beta chain was obtained from a study of T cell responses to AZD1222 COVID-19 vaccine. In its sample, this clone was seen a few times. The target antigen is unknown. Clones were read by immunoSEQ multiplex PCR, and TCRdb kept only the in-frame ones, dropping some. Here the sample spans approximately 140,000 clones, roughly 88% being singletons. Study findings and constraints: Just a handful of people given AZD1222 tested seropositive at baseline. When two AZD1222 doses had been given, Spike-specific TCR breadth and depth rose. Spike regions recognized by vaccine-associated CD4 TCRs spanned the protein, led by 160-218 and 743-854.

This receptor was taken from an adult who received the AZD1222 COVID-19 vaccine. This specimen was peripheral blood, taken 28 days after the second AZD1222 dose.

CDR3 amino acids: CASSSPGLGLDTQYF. In DNA, the CDR3 is TGTGCCAGCAGCTCTCCGGGACTAGGTCTGGATACGCAGTATTTT. This chain links TRBV5-4 with TRBJ2-3, with 8 positions matching TRBD2. The V and J ends lost 3 bases and 6 bases, in that order; junction bases with no gene match: 9. The germline V gene has CDR1 SGHNT and CDR2 YYREEE (reference sequence). The CDR3 spans 15 residues.